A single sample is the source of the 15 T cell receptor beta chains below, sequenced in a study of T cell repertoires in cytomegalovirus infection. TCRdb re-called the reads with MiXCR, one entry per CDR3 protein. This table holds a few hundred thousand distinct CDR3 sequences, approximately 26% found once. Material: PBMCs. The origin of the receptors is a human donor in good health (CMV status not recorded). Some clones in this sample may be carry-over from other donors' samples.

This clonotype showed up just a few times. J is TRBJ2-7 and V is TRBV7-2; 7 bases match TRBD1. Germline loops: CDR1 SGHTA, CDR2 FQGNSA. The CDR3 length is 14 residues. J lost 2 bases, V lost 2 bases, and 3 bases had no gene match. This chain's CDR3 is CASSLRDSTYEQYF. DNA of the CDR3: TGTGCCAGCAGCTTACGGGACAGCACCTACGAGCAGTACTTC.

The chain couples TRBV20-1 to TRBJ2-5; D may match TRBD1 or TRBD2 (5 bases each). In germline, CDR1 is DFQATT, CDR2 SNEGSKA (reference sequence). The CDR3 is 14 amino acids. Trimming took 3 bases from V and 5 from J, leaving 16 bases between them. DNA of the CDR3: TGCAGTGCTAGGGGGACGGAGAATACGGAGACCCAGTACTTC. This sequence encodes CSARGTENTETQYF.

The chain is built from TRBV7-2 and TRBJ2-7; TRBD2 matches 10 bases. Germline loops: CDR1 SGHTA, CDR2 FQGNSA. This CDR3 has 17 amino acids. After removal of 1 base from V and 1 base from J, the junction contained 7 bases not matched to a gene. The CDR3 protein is CASSLGPSGSLSYEQYF. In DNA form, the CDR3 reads TGTGCCAGCAGCTTAGGTCCTAGCGGGAGCCTTTCCTACGAGCAGTACTTC.

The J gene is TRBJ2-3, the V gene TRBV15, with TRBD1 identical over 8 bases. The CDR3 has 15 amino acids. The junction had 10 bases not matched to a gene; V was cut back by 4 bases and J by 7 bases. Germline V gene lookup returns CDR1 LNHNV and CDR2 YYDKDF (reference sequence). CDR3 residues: CATSTDRDSLYTQYF. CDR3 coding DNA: TGTGCCACCAGCACGGACAGGGATTCTCTTTATACGCAGTATTTT.

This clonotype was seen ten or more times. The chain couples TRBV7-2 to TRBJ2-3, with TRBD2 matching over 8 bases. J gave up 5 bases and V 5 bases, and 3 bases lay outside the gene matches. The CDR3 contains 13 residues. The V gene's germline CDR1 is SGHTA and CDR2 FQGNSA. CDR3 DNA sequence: TGTGCCAGCAGCCACGGGAGGGAAGATACGCAGTATTTT. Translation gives CASSHGREDTQYF.

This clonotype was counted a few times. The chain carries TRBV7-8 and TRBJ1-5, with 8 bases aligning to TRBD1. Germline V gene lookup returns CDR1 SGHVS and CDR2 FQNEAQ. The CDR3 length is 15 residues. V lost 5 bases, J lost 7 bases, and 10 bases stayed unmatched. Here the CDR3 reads CASSTKDRVRQPQHF. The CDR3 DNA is TGTGCCAGCAGCACAAAGGACAGGGTTCGCCAGCCCCAGCATTTT.

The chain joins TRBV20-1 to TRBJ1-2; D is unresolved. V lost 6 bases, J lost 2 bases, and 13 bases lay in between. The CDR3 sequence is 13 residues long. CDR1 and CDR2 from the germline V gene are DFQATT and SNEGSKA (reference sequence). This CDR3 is CSAGVAGNYGYTF. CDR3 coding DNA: TGCAGTGCCGGGGTGGCAGGCAACTATGGCTACACCTTC.

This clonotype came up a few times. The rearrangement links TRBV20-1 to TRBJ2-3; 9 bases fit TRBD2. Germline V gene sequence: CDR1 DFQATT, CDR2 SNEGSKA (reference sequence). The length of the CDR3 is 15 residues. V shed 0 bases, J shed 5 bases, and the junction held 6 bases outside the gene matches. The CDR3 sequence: CSARDLAGTRDTQYF. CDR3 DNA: TGCAGTGCTAGAGATCTAGCGGGAACGAGAGATACGCAGTATTTT.

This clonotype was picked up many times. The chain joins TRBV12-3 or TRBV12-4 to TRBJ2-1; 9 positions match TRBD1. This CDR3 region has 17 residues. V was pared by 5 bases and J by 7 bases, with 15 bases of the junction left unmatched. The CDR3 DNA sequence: TGTGCCAGCAGTCTAATTGGGACAGGGTTAATTGGGAATGAGCAGTTCTTC. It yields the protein CASSLIGTGLIGNEQFF.

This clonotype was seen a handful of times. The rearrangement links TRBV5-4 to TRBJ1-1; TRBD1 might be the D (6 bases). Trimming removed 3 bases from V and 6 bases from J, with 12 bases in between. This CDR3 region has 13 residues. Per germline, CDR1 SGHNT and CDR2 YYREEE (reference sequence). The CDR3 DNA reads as TGTGCCAGCAGCTCCACACAGGGCTCTGAAGCTTTCTTT. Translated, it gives CASSSTQGSEAFF.

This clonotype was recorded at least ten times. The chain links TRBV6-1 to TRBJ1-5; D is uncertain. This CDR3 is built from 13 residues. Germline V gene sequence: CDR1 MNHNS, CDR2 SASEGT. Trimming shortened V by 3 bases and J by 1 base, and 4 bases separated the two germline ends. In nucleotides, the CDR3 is TGTGCCAGCAGTGACCGAAGCAATCAGCCCCAGCATTTT. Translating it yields CASSDRSNQPQHF.

CDR3 sequence reads: CSARGGDQETQYF. CDR3 bases: TGCAGTGCTAGAGGAGGGGATCAAGAGACCCAGTACTTC. This chain joins TRBV20-1 and TRBJ2-5, with D possibly called TRBD1 or TRBD2 (5 bases each). Germline CDR1 is DFQATT and CDR2 is SNEGSKA (reference sequence). Trimming shortened V by 1 base and J by 2 bases, and 8 bases separated the two germline ends. The CDR3 is 13 amino acids.

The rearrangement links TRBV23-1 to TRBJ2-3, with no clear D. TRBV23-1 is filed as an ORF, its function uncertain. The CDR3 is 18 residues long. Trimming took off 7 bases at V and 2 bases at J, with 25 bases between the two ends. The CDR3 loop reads CASTRSNLIQASTDTQYF. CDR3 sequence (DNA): TGCGCCAGCACCAGGTCAAATCTAATCCAAGCTTCCACAGATACGCAGTATTTT.

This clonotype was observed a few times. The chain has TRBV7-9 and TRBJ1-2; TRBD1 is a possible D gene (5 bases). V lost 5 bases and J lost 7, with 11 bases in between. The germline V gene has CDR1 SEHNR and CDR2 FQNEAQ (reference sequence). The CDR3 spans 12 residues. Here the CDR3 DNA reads TGTGCCAGCAGCAGGGACGGGGCTGGCTACACCTTC. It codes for CASSRDGAGYTF.

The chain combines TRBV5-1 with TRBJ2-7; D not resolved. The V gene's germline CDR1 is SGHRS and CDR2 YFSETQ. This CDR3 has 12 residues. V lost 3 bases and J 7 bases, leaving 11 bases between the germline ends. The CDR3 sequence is CASSSDGWEQYF. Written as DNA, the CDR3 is TGCGCCAGCAGCTCAGACGGGTGGGAGCAGTACTTC. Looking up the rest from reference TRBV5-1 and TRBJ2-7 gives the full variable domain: KAGVTQTPRYLIKTRGQQVTLSCSPISGHRSVSWYQQTPGQGLQFLFEYFSETQRNKGNFPGRFSGRQFSNSRSEMNVSTLELGDSALYLCASSSDGWEQYFGPGTRLTVT.